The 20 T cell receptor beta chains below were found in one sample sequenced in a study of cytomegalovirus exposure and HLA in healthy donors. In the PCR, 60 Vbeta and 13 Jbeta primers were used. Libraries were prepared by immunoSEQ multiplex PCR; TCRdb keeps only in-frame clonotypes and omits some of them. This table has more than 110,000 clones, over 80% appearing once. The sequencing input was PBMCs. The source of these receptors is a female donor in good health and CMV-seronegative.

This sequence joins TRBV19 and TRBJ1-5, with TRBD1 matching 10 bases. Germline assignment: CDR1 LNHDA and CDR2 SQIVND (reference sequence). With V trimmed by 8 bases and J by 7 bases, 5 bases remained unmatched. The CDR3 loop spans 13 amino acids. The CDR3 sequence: CASARDRGQPQHF. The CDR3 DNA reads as TGTGCCAGTGCCCGGGACAGGGGACAGCCCCAGCATTTT.

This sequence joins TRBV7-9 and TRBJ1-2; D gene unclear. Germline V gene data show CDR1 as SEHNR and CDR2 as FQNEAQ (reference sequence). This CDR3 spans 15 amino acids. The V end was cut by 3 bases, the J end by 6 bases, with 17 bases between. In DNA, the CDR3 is TGTGCCAGCAGCTTCCCGAACCGGGGAGCGGATGGCTACACCTTC. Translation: CASSFPNRGADGYTF.

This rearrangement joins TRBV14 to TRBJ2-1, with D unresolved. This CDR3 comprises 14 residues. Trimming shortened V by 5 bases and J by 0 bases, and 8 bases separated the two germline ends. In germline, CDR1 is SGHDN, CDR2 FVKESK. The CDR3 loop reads CASSGSISYNEQFF. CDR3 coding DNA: TGTGCCAGCAGCGGCTCGATCTCCTACAATGAGCAGTTCTTC. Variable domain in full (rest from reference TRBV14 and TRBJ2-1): EAGVTQFPSHSVIEKGQTVTLRCDPISGHDNLYWYRRVMGKEIKFLLHFVKESKQDESGMPNNRFLAERTGGTYSTLKVQPAELEDSGVYFCASSGSISYNEQFFGPGTRLTVL.

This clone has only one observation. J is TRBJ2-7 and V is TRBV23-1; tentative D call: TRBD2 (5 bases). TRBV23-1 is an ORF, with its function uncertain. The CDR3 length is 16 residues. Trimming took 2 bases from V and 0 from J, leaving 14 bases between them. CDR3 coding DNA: TGCGCCAGCAGTCAACGATTTCGGGGTTCCTCCTACGAGCAGTACTTC. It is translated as CASSQRFRGSSYEQYF.

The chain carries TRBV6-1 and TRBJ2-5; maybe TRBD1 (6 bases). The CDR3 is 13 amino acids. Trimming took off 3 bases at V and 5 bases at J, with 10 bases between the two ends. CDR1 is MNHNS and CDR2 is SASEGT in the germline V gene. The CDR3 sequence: CASSEQGWETQYF. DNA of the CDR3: TGTGCCAGCAGTGAGCAGGGGTGGGAGACCCAGTACTTC.

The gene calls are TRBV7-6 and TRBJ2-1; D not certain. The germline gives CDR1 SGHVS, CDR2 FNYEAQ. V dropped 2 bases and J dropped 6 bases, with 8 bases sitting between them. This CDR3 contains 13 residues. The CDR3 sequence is CASSLPSGNEQFF. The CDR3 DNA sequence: TGTGCCAGCAGCTTACCGAGTGGCAATGAGCAGTTCTTC.

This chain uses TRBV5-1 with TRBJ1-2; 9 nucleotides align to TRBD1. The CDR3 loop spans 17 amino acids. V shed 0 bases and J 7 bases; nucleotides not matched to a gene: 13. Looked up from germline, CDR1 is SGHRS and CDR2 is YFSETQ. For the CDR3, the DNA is TGCGCCAGCAGCTTGGCCGTCAATACAGGGGGCTTGGGTGGCTACACCTTC. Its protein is CASSLAVNTGGLGGYTF.

CDR3 in amino acids: CASSQEESFYEQYF. DNA for the CDR3: TGTGCCAGCAGCCAAGAGGAGTCCTTCTACGAGCAGTACTTC. The genes are TRBV4-2 and TRBJ2-7; the D is unclear. Germline-derived CDR1 and CDR2 are LGHNA and YNFKEQ. Trimming took off 0 bases at V and 3 bases at J, with 9 bases between the two ends. The CDR3 is made up of 14 amino acids.

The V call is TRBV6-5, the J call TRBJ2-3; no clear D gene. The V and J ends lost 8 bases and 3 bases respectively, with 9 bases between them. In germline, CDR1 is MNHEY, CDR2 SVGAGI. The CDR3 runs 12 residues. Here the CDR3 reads CASSRGTDTQYF. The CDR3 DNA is TGTGCCAGCTCTCGAGGAACAGATACGCAGTATTTT.

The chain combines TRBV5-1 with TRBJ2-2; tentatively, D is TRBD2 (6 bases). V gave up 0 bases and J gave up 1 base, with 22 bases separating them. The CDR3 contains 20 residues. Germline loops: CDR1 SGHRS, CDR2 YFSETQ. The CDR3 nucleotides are TGCGCCAGCAGCTTGGGAGGGGCGGGAAACCCTAACTGGAACACCGGGGAGCTGTTTTTT. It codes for CASSLGGAGNPNWNTGELFF.

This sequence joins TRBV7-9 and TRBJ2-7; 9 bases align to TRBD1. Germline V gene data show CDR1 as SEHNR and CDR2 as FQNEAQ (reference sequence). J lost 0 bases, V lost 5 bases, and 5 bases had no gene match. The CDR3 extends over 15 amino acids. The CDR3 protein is CASSQGQGDSYEQYF. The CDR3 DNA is TGTGCCAGCAGCCAGGGACAGGGTGACTCCTACGAGCAGTACTTC.

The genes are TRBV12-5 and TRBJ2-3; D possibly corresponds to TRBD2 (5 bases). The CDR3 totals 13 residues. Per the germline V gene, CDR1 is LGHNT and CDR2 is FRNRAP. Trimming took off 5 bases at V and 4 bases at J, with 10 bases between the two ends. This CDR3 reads CASGALGADTQYF. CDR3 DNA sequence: TGTGCTAGTGGTGCCCTCGGGGCAGATACGCAGTATTTT. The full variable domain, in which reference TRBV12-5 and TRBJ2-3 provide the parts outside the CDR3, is DARVTQTPRHKVTEMGQEVTMRCQPILGHNTVFWYRQTMMQGLELLAYFRNRAPLDDSGMPKDRFSAEMPDATLATLKIQPSEPRDSAVYFCASGALGADTQYFGPGTRLTVL.

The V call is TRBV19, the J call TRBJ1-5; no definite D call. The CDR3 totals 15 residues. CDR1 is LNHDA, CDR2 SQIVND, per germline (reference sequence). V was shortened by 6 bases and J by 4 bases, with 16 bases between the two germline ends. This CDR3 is CASSPGSAGNQPQHF. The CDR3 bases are TGTGCCAGTAGCCCCGGTTCCGCCGGGAATCAGCCCCAGCATTTT.

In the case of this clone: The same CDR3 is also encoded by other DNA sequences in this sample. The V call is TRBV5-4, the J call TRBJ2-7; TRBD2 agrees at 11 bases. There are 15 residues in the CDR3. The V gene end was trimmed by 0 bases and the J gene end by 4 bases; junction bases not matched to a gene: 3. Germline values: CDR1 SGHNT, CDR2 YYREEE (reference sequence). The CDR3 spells CASSLAGTSGYEQYF. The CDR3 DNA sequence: TGTGCCAGCAGCTTGGCCGGGACTAGCGGTTACGAGCAGTACTTC. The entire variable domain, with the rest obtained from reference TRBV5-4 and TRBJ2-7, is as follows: ETGVTQSPTHLIKTRGQQVTLRCSSQSGHNTVSWYQQALGQGPQFIFQYYREEENGRGNFPPRFSGLQFPNYSSELNVNALELDDSALYLCASSLAGTSGYEQYFGPGTRLTVT.

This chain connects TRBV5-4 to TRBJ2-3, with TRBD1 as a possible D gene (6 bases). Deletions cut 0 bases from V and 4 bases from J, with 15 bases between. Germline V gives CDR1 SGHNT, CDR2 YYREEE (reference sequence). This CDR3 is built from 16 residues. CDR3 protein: CASSLDSVGAADTQYF. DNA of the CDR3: TGTGCCAGCAGCTTGGATTCCGTGGGGGCCGCAGATACGCAGTATTTT.

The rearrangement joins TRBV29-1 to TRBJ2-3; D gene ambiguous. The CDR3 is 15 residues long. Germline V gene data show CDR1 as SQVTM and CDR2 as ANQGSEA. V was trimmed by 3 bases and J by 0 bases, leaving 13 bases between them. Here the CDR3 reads CSVDTKLFSTDTQYF. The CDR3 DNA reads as TGCAGCGTTGATACTAAACTATTCAGCACAGATACGCAGTATTTT.

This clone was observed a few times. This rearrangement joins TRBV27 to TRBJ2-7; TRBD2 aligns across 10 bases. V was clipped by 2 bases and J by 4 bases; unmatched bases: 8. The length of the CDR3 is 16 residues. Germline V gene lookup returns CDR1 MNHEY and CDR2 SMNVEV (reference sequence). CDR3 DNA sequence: TGTGCCAGCAGTTTAACCCAGTTAGCGGGAGGATACGAGCAGTACTTC. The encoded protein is CASSLTQLAGGYEQYF.

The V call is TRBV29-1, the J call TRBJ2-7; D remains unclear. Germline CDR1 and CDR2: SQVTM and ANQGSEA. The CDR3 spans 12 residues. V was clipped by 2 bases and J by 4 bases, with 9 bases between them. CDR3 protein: CSVELVTYEQYF. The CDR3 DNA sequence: TGCAGCGTTGAACTCGTTACTTACGAGCAGTACTTC.

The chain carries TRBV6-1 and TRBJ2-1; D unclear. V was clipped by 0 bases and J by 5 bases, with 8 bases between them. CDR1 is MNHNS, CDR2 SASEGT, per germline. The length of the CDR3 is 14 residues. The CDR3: CASSEALHNNEQFF. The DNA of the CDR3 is TGTGCCAGCAGTGAAGCACTACATAACAATGAGCAGTTCTTC.

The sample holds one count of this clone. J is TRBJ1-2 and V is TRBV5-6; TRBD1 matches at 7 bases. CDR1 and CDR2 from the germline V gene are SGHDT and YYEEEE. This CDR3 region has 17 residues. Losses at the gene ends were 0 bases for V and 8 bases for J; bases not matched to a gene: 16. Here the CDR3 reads CASSLGDKQGLKVGYTF. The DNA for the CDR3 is TGTGCCAGCAGCTTGGGGGACAAACAGGGGCTAAAGGTGGGCTACACCTTC.